This TCR beta chain was captured by sequencing in a study of metastatic and nonmetastatic thyroid tumors. Whole-study context: Comparison of repertoires was carried out across blood and tumor or nodule tissue from malignant and benign thyroid patients. General study findings and limits: Malignant tumors reportedly showed significantly higher TCR beta diversity than benign nodules in both blood and tumor.

As to this clone: Its cognate antigen is unknown.

TCRdb redid the clone calls on the PCR reads using MiXCR. This sample yields some 30,000 clones, of which about 30% are seen a single time; around 15% belongs to the top ten. Looked up from germline, CDR1 is KGHSH and CDR2 is LQKENI. The junction had 8 bases not matched to a gene; V was cut back by 3 bases and J by 3 bases. This CDR3 is 16 amino acids long. Among the patients, none had received any treatment before thyroid surgery. V gene TRBV18 combines with J gene TRBJ2-1, with 7 bases lining up with TRBD2. This TCR was sampled from a female donor with papillary thyroid cancer or a benign thyroid nodule (not recorded which). Some clones in this sample may be carry-over from other donors' samples. The sequenced material came from tumor tissue. The CDR3: CASSPADGGYYNEQFF. The CDR3 DNA follows: TGTGCCAGCTCACCCGCGGACGGGGGGTACTACAATGAGCAGTTCTTC.